Sequencing of this T cell receptor beta chain was carried out in a study of graft-versus-host responses after intestinal transplantation. Background on the study: Grafts that recipients had were multivisceral, liver-intestinal, or isolated intestinal transplants. Among the recipients, all got anti-thymocyte globulin induction and then tacrolimus and steroids for 2 to 3 years.

Findings and limits, study-wide: Circulating GvH clone levels at their peak were associated with HvG declines (early post-transplant). Recipient marrow held GvH clones, some first seen in ileum or blood.

In the case of this clone: The antigen is unknown.

Trimming removed 8 bases from V and 5 bases from J, with 12 bases in between. The CDR3 sequence is 12 residues long. Germline lookup yields CDR1 SGHVS and CDR2 FNYEAQ. Clones were sequenced by immunoSEQ multiplex PCR, and TCRdb holds only the in-frame ones, with some missing. Of approximately 100,000 clones in the sample, over 85% were seen once. This receptor was taken from a human donor who received an intestinal transplant. This specimen consisted of unstimulated CD8+ T cells sorted from spleen or lymph node cells, obtained before intestinal transplant. J is TRBJ2-5 and V is TRBV7-6; weak D call: TRBD2 (5 bases). The CDR3 nucleotides read TGTGCCAGCGGAGGTAACGAGGAGACCCAGTACTTC. Amino acid sequence: CASGGNEETQYF.